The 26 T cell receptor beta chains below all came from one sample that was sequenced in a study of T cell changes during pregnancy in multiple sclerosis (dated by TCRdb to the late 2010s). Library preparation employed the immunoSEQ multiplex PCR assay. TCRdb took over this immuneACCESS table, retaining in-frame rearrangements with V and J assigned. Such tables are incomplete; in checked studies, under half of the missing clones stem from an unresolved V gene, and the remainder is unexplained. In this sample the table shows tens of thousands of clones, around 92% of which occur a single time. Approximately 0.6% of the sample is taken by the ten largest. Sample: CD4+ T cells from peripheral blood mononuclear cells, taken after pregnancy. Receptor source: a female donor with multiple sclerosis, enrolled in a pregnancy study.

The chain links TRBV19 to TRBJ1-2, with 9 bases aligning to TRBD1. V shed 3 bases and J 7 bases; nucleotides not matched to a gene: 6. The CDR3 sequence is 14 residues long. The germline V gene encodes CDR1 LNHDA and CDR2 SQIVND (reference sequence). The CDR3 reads CASSMGQGKSGYTF. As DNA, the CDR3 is TGTGCCAGTAGTATGGGACAGGGAAAGTCTGGCTACACCTTC.

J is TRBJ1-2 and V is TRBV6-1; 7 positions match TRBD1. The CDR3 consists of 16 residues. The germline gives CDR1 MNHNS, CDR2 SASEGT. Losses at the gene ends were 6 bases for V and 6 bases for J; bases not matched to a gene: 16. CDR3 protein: CASSEPRGTGEDGYTF. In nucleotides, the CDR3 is TGTGCCAGCAGCGAACCCAGGGGAACAGGGGAGGATGGCTACACCTTC.

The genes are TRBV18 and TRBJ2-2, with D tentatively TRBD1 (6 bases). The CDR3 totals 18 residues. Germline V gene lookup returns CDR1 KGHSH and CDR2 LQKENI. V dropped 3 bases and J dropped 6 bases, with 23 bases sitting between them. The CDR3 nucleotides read TGTGCCAGCTCACCGGCCGGCAGGTCCACGAAGGGGGCCGGGGAGCTGTTTTTT. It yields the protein CASSPAGRSTKGAGELFF.

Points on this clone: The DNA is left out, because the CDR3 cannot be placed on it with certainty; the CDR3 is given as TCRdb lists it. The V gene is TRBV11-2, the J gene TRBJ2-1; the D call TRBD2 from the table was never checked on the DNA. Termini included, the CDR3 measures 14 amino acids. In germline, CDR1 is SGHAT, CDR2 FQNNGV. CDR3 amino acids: CASSLDVASGTKFF.

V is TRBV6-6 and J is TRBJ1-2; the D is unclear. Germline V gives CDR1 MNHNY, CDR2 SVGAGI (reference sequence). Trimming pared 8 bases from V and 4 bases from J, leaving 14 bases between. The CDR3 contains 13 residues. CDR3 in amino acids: CASGPGNSYGYTF. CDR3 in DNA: TGTGCCAGCGGGCCAGGAAACTCCTATGGCTACACCTTC.

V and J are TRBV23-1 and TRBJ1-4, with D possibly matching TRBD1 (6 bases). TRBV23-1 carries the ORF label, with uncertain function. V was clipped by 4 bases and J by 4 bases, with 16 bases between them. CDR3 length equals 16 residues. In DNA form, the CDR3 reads TGCGCCAGCAGTCGGGGAGGGGGAACGGGTAATGAAAAACTGTTTTTT. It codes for CASSRGGGTGNEKLFF.

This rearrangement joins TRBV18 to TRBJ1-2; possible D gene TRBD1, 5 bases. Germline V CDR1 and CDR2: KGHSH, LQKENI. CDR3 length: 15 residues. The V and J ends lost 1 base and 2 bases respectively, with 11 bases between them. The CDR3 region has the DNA TGTGCCAGCTCACCACGTCAGGGCCAGAACTATGGCTACACCTTC. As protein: CASSPRQGQNYGYTF.

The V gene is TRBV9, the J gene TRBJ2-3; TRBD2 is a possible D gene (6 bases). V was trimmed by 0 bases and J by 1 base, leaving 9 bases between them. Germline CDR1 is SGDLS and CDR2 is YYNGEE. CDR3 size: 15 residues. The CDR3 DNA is TGTGCCAGCAGCGTAGGGGCGGGGCGCACAGATACGCAGTATTTT. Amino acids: CASSVGAGRTDTQYF.

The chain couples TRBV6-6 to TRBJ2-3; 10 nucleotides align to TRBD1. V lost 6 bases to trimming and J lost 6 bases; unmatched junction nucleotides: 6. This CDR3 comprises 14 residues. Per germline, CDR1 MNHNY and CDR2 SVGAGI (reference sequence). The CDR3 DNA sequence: TGTGCCAGCAGACGAGGGACAGGGGTGGATACGCAGTATTTT. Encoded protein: CASRRGTGVDTQYF.

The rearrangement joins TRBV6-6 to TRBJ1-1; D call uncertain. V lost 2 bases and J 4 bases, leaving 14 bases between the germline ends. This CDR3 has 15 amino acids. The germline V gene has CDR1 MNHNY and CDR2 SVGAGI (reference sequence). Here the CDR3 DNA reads TGTGCCAGCAGTTACGCGATCGGCACAGCCACTGAAGCTTTCTTT. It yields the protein CASSYAIGTATEAFF.

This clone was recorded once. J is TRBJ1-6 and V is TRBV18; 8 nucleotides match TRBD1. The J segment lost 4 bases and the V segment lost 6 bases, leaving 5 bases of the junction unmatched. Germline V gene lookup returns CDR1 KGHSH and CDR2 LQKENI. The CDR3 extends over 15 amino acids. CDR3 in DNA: TGTGCCAGCTCGCTGGGGGACAGGTATAATTCACCCCTCCACTTT. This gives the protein CASSLGDRYNSPLHF.

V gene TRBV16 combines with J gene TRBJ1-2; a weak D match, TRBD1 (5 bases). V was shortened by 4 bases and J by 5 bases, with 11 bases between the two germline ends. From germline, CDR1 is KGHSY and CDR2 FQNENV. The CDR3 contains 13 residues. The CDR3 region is CASSLTGEYGYTF. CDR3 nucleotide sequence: TGTGCCAGCAGCCTCACAGGAGAGTATGGCTACACCTTC.

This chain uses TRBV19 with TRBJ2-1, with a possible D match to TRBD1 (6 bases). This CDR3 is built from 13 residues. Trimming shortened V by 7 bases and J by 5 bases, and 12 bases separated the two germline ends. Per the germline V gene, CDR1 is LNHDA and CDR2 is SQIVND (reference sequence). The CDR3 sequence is CASMGHPDNEQFF. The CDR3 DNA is TGTGCCAGTATGGGACACCCGGACAATGAGCAGTTCTTC. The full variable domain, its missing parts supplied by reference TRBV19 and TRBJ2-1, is DGGITQSPKYLFRKEGQNVTLSCEQNLNHDAMYWYRQDPGQGLRLIYYSQIVNDFQKGDIAEGYSVSREKKESFPLTVTSAQKNPTAFYLCASMGHPDNEQFFGPGTRLTVL.

CDR3 protein: CASSYGRSSNQPQHF. The CDR3 coding sequence is TGTGCCAGCAGTTACGGCAGGTCGAGCAATCAGCCCCAGCATTTT. This chain uses TRBV6-5 with TRBJ1-5; D gene ambiguous. The CDR3 has 15 amino acids. Germline V gene data show CDR1 as MNHEY and CDR2 as SVGAGI. V was clipped by 2 bases and J by 1 base, with 9 bases between them.

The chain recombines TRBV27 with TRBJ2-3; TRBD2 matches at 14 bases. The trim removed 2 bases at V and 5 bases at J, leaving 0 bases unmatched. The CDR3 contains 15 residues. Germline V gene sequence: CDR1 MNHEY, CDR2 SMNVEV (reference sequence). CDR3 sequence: CASSLGLAGGDTQYF. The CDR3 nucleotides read TGTGCCAGCAGTTTAGGACTAGCGGGGGGAGATACGCAGTATTTT.

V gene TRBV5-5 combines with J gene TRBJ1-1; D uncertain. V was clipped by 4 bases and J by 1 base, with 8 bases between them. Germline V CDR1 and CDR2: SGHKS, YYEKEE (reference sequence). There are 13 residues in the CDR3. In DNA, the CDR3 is TGTGCCAGCAGCGCGGGAGCGAACACTGAAGCTTTCTTT. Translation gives CASSAGANTEAFF.

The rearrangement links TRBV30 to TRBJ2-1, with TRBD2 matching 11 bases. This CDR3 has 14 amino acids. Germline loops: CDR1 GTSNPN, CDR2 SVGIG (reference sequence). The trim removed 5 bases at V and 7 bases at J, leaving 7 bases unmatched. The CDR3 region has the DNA TGTGCCTGGTTAGCGGGGGGGCCGGGGAATGAGCAGTTCTTC. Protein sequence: CAWLAGGPGNEQFF.

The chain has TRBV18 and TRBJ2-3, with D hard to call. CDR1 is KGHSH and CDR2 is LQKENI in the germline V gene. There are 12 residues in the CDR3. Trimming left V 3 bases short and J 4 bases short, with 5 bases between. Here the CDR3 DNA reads TGTGCCAGCTCACCTCTCCCAGATACGCAGTATTTT. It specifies CASSPLPDTQYF.

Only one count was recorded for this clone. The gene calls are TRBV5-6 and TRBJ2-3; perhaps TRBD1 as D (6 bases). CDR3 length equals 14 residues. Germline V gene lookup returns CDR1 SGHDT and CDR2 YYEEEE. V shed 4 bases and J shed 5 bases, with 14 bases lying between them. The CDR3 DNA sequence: TGTGCCAGCAGCACTCGGACAGAGGGAGATACGCAGTATTTT. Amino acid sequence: CASSTRTEGDTQYF. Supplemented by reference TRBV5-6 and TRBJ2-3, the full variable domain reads DAGVTQSPTHLIKTRGQQVTLRCSPKSGHDTVSWYQQALGQGPQFIFQYYEEEERQRGNFPDRFSGHQFPNYSSELNVNALLLGDSALYLCASSTRTEGDTQYFGPGTRLTVL.

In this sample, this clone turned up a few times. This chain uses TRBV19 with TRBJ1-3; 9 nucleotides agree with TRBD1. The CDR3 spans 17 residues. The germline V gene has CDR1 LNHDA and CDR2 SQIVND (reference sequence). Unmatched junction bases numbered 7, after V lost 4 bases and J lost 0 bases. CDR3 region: CASSRSLTGGSGNTIYF. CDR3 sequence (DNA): TGTGCCAGTAGTAGAAGCCTGACAGGGGGCTCTGGAAACACCATATATTTT. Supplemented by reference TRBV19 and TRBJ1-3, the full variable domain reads DGGITQSPKYLFRKEGQNVTLSCEQNLNHDAMYWYRQDPGQGLRLIYYSQIVNDFQKGDIAEGYSVSREKKESFPLTVTSAQKNPTAFYLCASSRSLTGGSGNTIYFGEGSWLTVV.

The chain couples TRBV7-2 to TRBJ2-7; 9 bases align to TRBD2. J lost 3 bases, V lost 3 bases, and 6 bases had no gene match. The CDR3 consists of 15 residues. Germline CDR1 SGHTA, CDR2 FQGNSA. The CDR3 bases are TGTGCCAGCAGCTTTATAGCGGGGGAAAACTACGAGCAGTACTTC. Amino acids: CASSFIAGENYEQYF.

The CDR3 DNA reads as TGTGCCAGCAGTCGAGGGCGAGGGATGGGAGCTTTCTTT. Its protein product is CASSRGRGMGAFF. V and J are TRBV14 and TRBJ1-1; D call uncertain. Germline CDR1 reads SGHDN; CDR2 reads FVKESK. The V end lost 6 bases, the J end lost 10 bases, and 18 bases lay between the germline ends. CDR3 size: 13 residues.

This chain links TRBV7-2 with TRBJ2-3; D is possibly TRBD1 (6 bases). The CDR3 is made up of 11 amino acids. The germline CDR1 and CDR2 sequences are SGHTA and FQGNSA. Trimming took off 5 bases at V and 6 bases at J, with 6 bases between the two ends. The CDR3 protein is CASSQGDTQYF. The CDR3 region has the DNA TGTGCCAGCAGCCAGGGGGATACGCAGTATTTT. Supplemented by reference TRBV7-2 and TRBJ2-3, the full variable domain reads GAGVSQSPSNKVTEKGKDVELRCDPISGHTALYWYRQSLGQGLEFLIYFQGNSAPDKSGLPSDRFSAERTGGSVSTLTIQRTQQEDSAVYLCASSQGDTQYFGPGTRLTVL.

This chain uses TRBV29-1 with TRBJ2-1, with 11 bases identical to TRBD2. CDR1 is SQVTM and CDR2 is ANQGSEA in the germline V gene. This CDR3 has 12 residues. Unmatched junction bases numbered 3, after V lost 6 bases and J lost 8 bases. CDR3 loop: CSVQGLADEQFF. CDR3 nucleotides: TGCAGCGTCCAGGGACTAGCGGATGAGCAGTTCTTC.

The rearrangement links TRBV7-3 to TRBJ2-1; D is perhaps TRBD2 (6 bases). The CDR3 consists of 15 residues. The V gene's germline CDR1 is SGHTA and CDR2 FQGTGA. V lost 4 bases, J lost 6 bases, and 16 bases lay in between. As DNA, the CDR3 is TGTGCCAGCAGCTCCACGTTTGGCGGGACCAATGAGCAGTTCTTC. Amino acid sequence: CASSSTFGGTNEQFF.

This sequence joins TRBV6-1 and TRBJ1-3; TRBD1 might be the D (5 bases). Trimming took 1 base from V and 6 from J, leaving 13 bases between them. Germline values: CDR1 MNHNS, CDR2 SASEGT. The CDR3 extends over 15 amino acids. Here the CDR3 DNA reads TGTGCCAGCAGTGAAGAAGGCAGGGTATTAAACACCATATATTTT. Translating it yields CASSEEGRVLNTIYF.